This T cell receptor (beta chain) was identified in a study of blood T cell repertoires in COVID-19. Study-level information: There were acute and convalescent COVID-19 samples, and they came from the United States, Italy and Spain. Sources were T cells, B-cell-depleted T cells, or PBMCs; the material itself was cDNA or gDNA.

Per germline, CDR1 MNHEY and CDR2 SVGAGI. The CDR3 covers 14 residues. With 10 bases clipped from V and 7 bases from J, the junction kept 11 bases outside the gene matches. In the authors' workflow: Amplified reference gene primers provided the basis for estimating nucleated cell counts. The data were produced by immunoSEQ multiplex PCR, yet TCRdb's version contains in-frame clones alone and is incomplete. The V and J calls and the clone size are those of that table, but D and trimming were determined from the DNA. The sample consists of some 670,000 clones, 85% to 90% of them appearing once. Sequenced input: peripheral blood. This clonotype was obtained from a woman aged 18-29 years with acute or convalescent COVID-19. V usage is TRBV6-5 and J usage is TRBJ2-1; 9 nucleotides match TRBD1. CDR3 loop: CAIWTGQGGNEQFF. CDR3 DNA sequence: TGTGCCATCTGGACGGGACAGGGAGGGAATGAGCAGTTCTTC.